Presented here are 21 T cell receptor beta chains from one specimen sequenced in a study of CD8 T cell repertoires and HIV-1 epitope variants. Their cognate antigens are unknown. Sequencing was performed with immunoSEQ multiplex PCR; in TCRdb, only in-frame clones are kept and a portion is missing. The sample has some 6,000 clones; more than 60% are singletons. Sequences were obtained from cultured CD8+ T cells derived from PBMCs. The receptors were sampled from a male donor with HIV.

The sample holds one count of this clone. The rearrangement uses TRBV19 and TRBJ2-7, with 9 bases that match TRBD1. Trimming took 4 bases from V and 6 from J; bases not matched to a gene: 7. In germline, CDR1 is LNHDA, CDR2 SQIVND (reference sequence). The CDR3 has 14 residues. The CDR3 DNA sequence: TGTGCCAGTAGTAGAGGGACAGGGCCTGGCGAGCAGTACTTC. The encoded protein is CASSRGTGPGEQYF.

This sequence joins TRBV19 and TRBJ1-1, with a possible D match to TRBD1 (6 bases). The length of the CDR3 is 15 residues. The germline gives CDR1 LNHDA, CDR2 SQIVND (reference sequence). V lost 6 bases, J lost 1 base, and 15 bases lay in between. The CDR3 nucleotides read TGTGCCAGTAGGATACCTGGACAGCCGAACACTGAAGCTTTCTTT. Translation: CASRIPGQPNTEAFF.

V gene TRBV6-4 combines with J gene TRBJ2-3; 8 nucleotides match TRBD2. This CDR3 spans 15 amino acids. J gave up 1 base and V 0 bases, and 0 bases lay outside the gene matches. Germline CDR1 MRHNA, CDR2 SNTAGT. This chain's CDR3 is CASSDSRGGTDTQYF. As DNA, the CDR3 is TGTGCCAGCAGTGACTCGCGGGGGGGCACAGATACGCAGTATTTT.

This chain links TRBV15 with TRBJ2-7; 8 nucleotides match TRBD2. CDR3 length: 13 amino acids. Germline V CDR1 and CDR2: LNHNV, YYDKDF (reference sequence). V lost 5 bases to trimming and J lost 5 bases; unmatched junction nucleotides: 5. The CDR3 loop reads CATSEREINEQYF. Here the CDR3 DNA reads TGTGCCACCAGCGAGCGGGAGATTAACGAGCAGTACTTC.

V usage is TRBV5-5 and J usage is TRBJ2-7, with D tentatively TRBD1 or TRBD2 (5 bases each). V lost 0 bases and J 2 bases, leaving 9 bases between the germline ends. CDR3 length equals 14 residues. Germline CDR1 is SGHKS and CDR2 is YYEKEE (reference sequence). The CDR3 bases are TGTGCCAGCAGCTTGGCCGGGGCGACCTACGAGCAGTACTTC. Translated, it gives CASSLAGATYEQYF. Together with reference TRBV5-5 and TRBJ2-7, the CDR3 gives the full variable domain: DAGVTQSPTHLIKTRGQQVTLRCSPISGHKSVSWYQQVLGQGPQFIFQYYEKEERGRGNFPDRFSARQFPNYSSELNVNALLLGDSALYLCASSLAGATYEQYFGPGTRLTVT.

CDR3: CASSTQLGGPETQYF. The CDR3 DNA reads TGTGCCAGCAGTACACAACTGGGGGGCCCGGAGACCCAGTACTTC. J is TRBJ2-5 and V is TRBV28; possibly TRBD1 or TRBD2 for D (6 bases each). The CDR3 is 15 amino acids. Deletions cut 5 bases from V and 5 bases from J, with 18 bases between. The germline V gene has CDR1 MDHEN and CDR2 SYDVKM.

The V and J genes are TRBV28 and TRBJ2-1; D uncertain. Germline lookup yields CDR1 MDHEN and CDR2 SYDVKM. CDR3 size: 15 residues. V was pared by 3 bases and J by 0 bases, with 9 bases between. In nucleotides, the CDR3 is TGTGCCAGCAGTTTTTCCAGGATCTCCTACAATGAGCAGTTCTTC. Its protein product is CASSFSRISYNEQFF.

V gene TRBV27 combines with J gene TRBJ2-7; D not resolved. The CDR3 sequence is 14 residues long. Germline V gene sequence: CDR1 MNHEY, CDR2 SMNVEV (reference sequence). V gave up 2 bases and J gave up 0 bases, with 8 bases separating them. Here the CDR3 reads CASSLRGYSYEQYF. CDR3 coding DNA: TGTGCCAGCAGTTTACGTGGGTACTCCTACGAGCAGTACTTC.

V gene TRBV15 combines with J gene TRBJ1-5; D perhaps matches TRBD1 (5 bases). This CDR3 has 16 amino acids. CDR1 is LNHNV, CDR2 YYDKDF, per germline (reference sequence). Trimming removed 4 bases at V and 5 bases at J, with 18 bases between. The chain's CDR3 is CATSTLVGQLHQPQHF. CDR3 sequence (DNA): TGTGCCACCAGCACCCTGGTGGGGCAGCTTCATCAGCCCCAGCATTTT.

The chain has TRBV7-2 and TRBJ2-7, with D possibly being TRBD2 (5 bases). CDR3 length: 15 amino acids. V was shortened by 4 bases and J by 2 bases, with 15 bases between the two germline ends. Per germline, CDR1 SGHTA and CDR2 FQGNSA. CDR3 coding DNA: TGTGCCAGCAGCTCCTACCAGACTAACCCCTACGAGCAGTACTTC. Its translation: CASSSYQTNPYEQYF.

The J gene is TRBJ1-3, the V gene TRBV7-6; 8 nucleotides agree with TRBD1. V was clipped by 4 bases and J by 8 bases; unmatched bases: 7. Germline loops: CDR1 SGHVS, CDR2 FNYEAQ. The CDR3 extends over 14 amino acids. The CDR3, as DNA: TGTGCCAGCAGCTCGACAGGGGAGAGGGACACCATATATTTT. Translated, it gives CASSSTGERDTIYF.

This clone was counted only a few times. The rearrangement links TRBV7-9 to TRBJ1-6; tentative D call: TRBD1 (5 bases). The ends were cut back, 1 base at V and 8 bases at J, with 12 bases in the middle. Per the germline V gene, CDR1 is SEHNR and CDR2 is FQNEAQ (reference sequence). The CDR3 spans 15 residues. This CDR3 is CASSLGGLGDSPLHF. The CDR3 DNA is TGTGCCAGCAGCTTAGGGGGCTTGGGGGATTCACCCCTCCACTTT.

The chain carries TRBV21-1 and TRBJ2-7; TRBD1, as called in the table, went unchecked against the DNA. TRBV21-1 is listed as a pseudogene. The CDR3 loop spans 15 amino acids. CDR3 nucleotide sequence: TGTGCCAGCAACGGATACCGGGACAGGGAGAACGAGCAGTACTTC. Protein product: CASNGYRDRENEQYF.

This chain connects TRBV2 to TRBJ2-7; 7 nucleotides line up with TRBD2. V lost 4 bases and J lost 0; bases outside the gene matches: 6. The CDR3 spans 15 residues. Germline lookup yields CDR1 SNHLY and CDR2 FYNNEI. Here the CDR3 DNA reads TGTGCCAGCAGTGTAATAGCGGGTAGCTCCTACGAGCAGTACTTC. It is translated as CASSVIAGSSYEQYF.

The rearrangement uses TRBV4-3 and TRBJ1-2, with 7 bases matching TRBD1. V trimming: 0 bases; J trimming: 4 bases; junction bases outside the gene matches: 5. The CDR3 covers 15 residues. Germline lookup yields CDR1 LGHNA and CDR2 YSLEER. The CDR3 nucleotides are TGCGCCAGCAGCCAAGATCTGGACAGGCTCTATGGCTACACCTTC. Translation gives CASSQDLDRLYGYTF.

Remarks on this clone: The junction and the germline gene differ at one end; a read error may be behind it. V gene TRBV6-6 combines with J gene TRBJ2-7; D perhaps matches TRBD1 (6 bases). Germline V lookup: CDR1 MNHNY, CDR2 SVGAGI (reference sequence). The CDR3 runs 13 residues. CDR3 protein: CASSNPPETGQGF. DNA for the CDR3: TGTGCCAGCAGTAACCCCCCTGAGACAGGCCAAGGCTTC.

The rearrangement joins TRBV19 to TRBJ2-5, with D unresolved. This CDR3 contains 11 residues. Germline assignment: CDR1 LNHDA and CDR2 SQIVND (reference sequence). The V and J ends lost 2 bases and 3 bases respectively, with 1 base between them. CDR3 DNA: TGTGCCAGTAGTATAAAAGAGACCCAGTACTTC. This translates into CASSIKETQYF.

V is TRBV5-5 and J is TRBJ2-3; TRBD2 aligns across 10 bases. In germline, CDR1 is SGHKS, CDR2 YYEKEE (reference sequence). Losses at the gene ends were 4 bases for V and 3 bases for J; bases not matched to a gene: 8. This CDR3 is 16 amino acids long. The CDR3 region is CASSPTSGKDTDTQYF. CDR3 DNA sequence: TGTGCCAGCAGCCCCACTAGCGGGAAAGATACAGATACGCAGTATTTT. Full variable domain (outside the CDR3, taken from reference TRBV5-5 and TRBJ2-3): DAGVTQSPTHLIKTRGQQVTLRCSPISGHKSVSWYQQVLGQGPQFIFQYYEKEERGRGNFPDRFSARQFPNYSSELNVNALLLGDSALYLCASSPTSGKDTDTQYFGPGTRLTVL.

This chain's CDR3 is CASKSTYANTGELFF. The CDR3 nucleotides are TGTGCCAGCAAGTCAACATACGCGAACACCGGGGAGCTGTTTTTT. This sequence joins TRBV2 and TRBJ2-2; D is uncertain. The germline V gene encodes CDR1 SNHLY and CDR2 FYNNEI. Trimming removed 7 bases from V and 0 bases from J, with 12 bases in between. This CDR3 is 15 amino acids long. The full variable domain, completed using reference TRBV2 and TRBJ2-2, is EPEVTQTPSHQVTQMGQEVILRCVPISNHLYFYWYRQILGQKVEFLVSFYNNEISEKSEIFDDQFSVERPDGSNFTLKIRSTKLEDSAMYFCASKSTYANTGELFFGEGSRLTVL.

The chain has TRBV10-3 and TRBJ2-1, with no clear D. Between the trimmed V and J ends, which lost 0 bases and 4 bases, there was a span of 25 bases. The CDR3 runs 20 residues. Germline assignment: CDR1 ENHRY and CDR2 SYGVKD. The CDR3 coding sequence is TGTGCCATCAGTGAGTCCGAGCTACGGCCATCATTCGAAACATACAATGAGCAGTTCTTC. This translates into CAISESELRPSFETYNEQFF.

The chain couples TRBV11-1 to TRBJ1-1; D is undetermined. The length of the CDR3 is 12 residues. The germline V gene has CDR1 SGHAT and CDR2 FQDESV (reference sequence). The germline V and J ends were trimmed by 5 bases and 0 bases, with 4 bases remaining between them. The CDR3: CASSPVNTEAFF. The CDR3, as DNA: TGTGCCAGCAGCCCCGTGAACACTGAAGCTTTCTTT.